This T cell receptor beta chain originates from a study of T cells after yellow fever vaccination. Study-wide findings and caveats: Most clones from primary vaccination resurfaced after the booster (around 97% CD4, 88% CD8). A weaker but faster secondary response was observed, peaking on day 5 versus 15. Contaminating bulk clonotypes could be abundant in FACS-sorted repertoires.

As regards this clonotype: Its target is unknown.

Researchers made TCR cDNA using 5'RACE template switching, and this step added a universal primer site and UMIs. TCRdb redid the calling of the 5' RACE reads with MiXCR, one entry per CDR3 protein. The data show around 590,000 distinct CDR3 sequences, approximately 13% seen once. Losses at the gene ends were 1 base for V and 3 bases for J; bases not matched to a gene: 12. The CDR3 is 18 residues long. The V gene's germline CDR1 is SGHAT and CDR2 FQDESV (reference sequence). J is TRBJ2-5 and V is TRBV11-1, with TRBD2 matching over 9 bases. Sequencing was performed on PBMCs, taken on the day of the yellow fever booster vaccination. The source is a man aged 30 to 45 who received the YFV17D yellow fever vaccine. DNA of the CDR3: TGTGCCAGCAGCTTAGTTAAACTAGCGGGCAAGATAAAAGAGACCCAGTACTTC. Its protein is CASSLVKLAGKIKETQYF.